Below, 30 T cell receptor beta chains from the same sample are listed, as sequenced in a study of blood T cell repertoires in COVID-19. Repertoires were generated with immunoSEQ multiplex PCR, while TCRdb's copy carries only in-frame clones and drops some. The sample has 40,000 to 50,000 clones, more than 60% seen once. Sequencing was done on a sample of peripheral blood. Receptors originate from an older woman with acute or convalescent COVID-19.

The chain couples TRBV7-9 to TRBJ1-1; 7 bases are shared with TRBD1. The CDR3 is made up of 14 amino acids. The germline V gene encodes CDR1 SEHNR and CDR2 FQNEAQ (reference sequence). J gave up 6 bases and V 4 bases, and 8 bases lay outside the gene matches. The CDR3: CASSSNRGFPEAFF. Written as DNA, the CDR3 is TGTGCCAGCAGCTCAAACAGGGGTTTCCCTGAAGCTTTCTTT.

This clone turned up a few times. The rearrangement links TRBV28 to TRBJ1-2; D remains ambiguous. This CDR3 region has 12 residues. Between the trimmed V and J ends, which lost 8 bases and 9 bases, there was a span of 16 bases. Germline CDR1 reads MDHEN; CDR2 reads SYDVKM. In DNA form, the CDR3 reads TGTGCCAGCCTTGATAACGGGGTGAGCTACACCTTC. Protein: CASLDNGVSYTF.

There are a few counts of this clone. The rearrangement links TRBV28 to TRBJ2-7, with D possibly TRBD1 on 6 matching bases. This CDR3 spans 14 amino acids. V was pared by 7 bases and J by 9 bases, with 22 bases between. Germline V gives CDR1 MDHEN, CDR2 SYDVKM. CDR3 sequence reads: CASTLSRGSQGQYF. The CDR3, as DNA: TGTGCCAGCACTCTGAGCAGGGGCTCCCAGGGGCAGTACTTC.

The rearrangement joins TRBV6-5 to TRBJ2-7; D uncertain. Looked up from germline, CDR1 is MNHEY and CDR2 is SVGAGI. V was trimmed by 5 bases and J by 2 bases, leaving 10 bases between them. The CDR3 is 13 residues long. The CDR3 sequence is CASSLLQPYEQYF. CDR3 DNA: TGTGCCAGCAGTCTGCTACAGCCCTACGAGCAGTACTTC.

This clone came up many times. The rearrangement joins TRBV14 to TRBJ1-2; D unresolved. This CDR3 comprises 15 residues. Between the trimmed V and J ends, which lost 3 bases and 0 bases, there was a span of 11 bases. Germline CDR1 SGHDN, CDR2 FVKESK. Here the CDR3 DNA reads TGTGCCAGCAGCCACCCCGGGAGCCCTAACTATGGCTACACCTTC. Translated, it gives CASSHPGSPNYGYTF.

The rearrangement uses TRBV5-1 and TRBJ1-1, with a possible D match to TRBD1 (5 bases). The germline V and J ends were trimmed by 4 bases and 7 bases, with 20 bases remaining between them. This CDR3 region has 15 residues. Looked up from germline, CDR1 is SGHRS and CDR2 is YFSETQ. CDR3 in DNA: TGCGCCAGCAGCCCGAGTAATGCCAGGGTCAGTGAAGCTTTCTTT. This encodes CASSPSNARVSEAFF.

This chain links TRBV19 with TRBJ1-5, with 12 bases lining up with TRBD1. This CDR3 comprises 18 residues. J was trimmed by 0 bases and V by 9 bases; bases with no gene match: 12. Germline loops: CDR1 LNHDA, CDR2 SQIVND (reference sequence). The CDR3 DNA reads as TGTGCCAGCCACCGGGACAGGGGGCTAGAATATAGCAATCAGCCCCAGCATTTT. Encoded protein: CASHRDRGLEYSNQPQHF.

The V and J genes are TRBV19 and TRBJ1-3; TRBD1 agrees at 7 bases. The trim removed 4 bases at V and 0 bases at J, leaving 6 bases unmatched. CDR1 LNHDA and CDR2 SQIVND come from the germline V gene (reference sequence). The CDR3 covers 16 residues. CDR3 residues: CASSSPGTASGNTIYF. CDR3 bases: TGTGCCAGTAGTAGCCCGGGGACAGCCTCTGGAAACACCATATATTTT.

The J gene is TRBJ1-3, the V gene TRBV6-5; the match to TRBD1 covers 7 bases. Unmatched junction bases numbered 8, after V lost 5 bases and J lost 4 bases. Germline values: CDR1 MNHEY, CDR2 SVGAGI. The CDR3 consists of 15 residues. The CDR3 sequence: CASSHTTGVGNTIYF. The DNA of the CDR3 is TGTGCCAGCAGTCACACTACAGGGGTCGGAAACACCATATATTTT.

This clone was found a few times. The chain has TRBV5-1 and TRBJ2-1, with D possibly being TRBD1 (5 bases). Germline loops: CDR1 SGHRS, CDR2 YFSETQ. There are 15 residues in the CDR3. The V end lost 0 bases, the J end lost 0 bases, and 7 bases lay between the germline ends. This CDR3 reads CASSLEQVSYNEQFF. The CDR3 nucleotides are TGCGCCAGCAGCTTGGAACAGGTCTCCTACAATGAGCAGTTCTTC.

The rearrangement joins TRBV18 to TRBJ1-1; 7 bases are shared with TRBD1. This CDR3 contains 15 residues. V lost 3 bases and J lost 4; bases outside the gene matches: 8. In germline, CDR1 is KGHSH, CDR2 LQKENI. CDR3 amino acids: CASSPFGQGGTEAFF. In DNA form, the CDR3 reads TGTGCCAGCTCACCTTTCGGTCAGGGGGGCACTGAAGCTTTCTTT.

The chain couples TRBV4-2 to TRBJ2-1; TRBD2 might be the D (7 bases). The CDR3 extends over 17 amino acids. The V gene's germline CDR1 is LGHNA and CDR2 YNFKEQ. V gave up 2 bases and J gave up 7 bases, with 21 bases separating them. The CDR3 protein is CASSQQPGGGRLNEQFF. The CDR3 DNA follows: TGTGCCAGCAGCCAACAACCTGGGGGGGGCCGTTTGAATGAGCAGTTCTTC.

J is TRBJ2-1 and V is TRBV5-4; 7 nucleotides align to TRBD1. With V trimmed by 2 bases and J by 7 bases, 6 bases remained unmatched. The CDR3 has 14 residues. Germline CDR1 and CDR2: SGHNT and YYREEE (reference sequence). CDR3: CASSLPGQRNEQFF. The DNA for the CDR3 is TGTGCCAGCAGCTTACCGGGACAGAGGAATGAGCAGTTCTTC.

CDR3: CASSRLGGESYEQYF. The CDR3 nucleotides read TGCGCCAGCAGCCGTTTGGGGGGGGAATCCTACGAGCAGTACTTC. The gene calls are TRBV5-1 and TRBJ2-7, with TRBD2 matching over 7 bases. The CDR3 consists of 15 residues. V gave up 4 bases and J gave up 1 base; unmatched junction bases: 8. CDR1 SGHRS and CDR2 YFSETQ come from the germline V gene.

A single count supports this clone. V is TRBV7-8 and J is TRBJ2-3, with 7 bases aligning to TRBD2. Trimming took 5 bases from V and 4 from J; bases not matched to a gene: 6. Germline CDR1 is SGHVS and CDR2 is FQNEAQ. The CDR3 is made up of 14 amino acids. CDR3 region: CASSPWGGADTQYF. Here the CDR3 DNA reads TGTGCCAGCAGCCCCTGGGGGGGTGCAGATACGCAGTATTTT.

This clone was observed once. One end of the junction is discordant with germline, which a read error may explain. This sequence joins TRBV18 and TRBJ1-1; the match to TRBD1 covers 8 bases. CDR1 KGHSH and CDR2 LQKENI come from the germline V gene. The CDR3 spans 15 residues. The CDR3 bases are TGTGCCAGCTCATCACCCGGGACAGGGAACACTGAAGCTTTCTTT. It specifies CASSSPGTGNTEAFF.

The rearrangement joins TRBV4-1 to TRBJ2-7, with TRBD2 matching over 7 bases. This CDR3 comprises 16 residues. V was clipped by 1 base and J by 3 bases; unmatched bases: 9. Germline CDR1 reads MGHRA; CDR2 reads YSYEKL. Here the CDR3 reads CASSQANSGLNYEQYF. The CDR3 region has the DNA TGCGCCAGCAGCCAAGCGAATAGCGGGCTAAACTACGAGCAGTACTTC.

This clone showed up just once. V usage is TRBV28 and J usage is TRBJ2-5, with 13 bases lining up with TRBD2. CDR3 length: 18 residues. Germline assignment: CDR1 MDHEN and CDR2 SYDVKM. With V trimmed by 8 bases and J by 0 bases, 12 bases remained unmatched. The CDR3 sequence: CASSLDLGLAGHQETQYF. The CDR3 DNA sequence: TGTGCCAGCTCCTTGGACTTGGGACTAGCGGGGCACCAAGAGACCCAGTACTTC.

In its sample, this clone was seen once. The rearrangement uses TRBV6-4 and TRBJ1-1; D call uncertain. V gave up 0 bases and J gave up 6 bases, with 8 bases separating them. CDR1 is MRHNA, CDR2 SNTAGT, per germline. This CDR3 is 13 amino acids long. The CDR3 region is CASSDSSVSEAFF. In DNA form, the CDR3 reads TGTGCCAGCAGTGACTCGAGTGTATCTGAAGCTTTCTTT.

This clone occurred a few times. This chain joins TRBV4-2 and TRBJ1-1; D perhaps matches TRBD1 (5 bases). The CDR3 sequence is 14 residues long. Germline loops: CDR1 LGHNA, CDR2 YNFKEQ. V lost 4 bases and J 1 base, leaving 10 bases between the germline ends. Here the CDR3 reads CASSPGLQNTEAFF. In DNA, the CDR3 is TGTGCCAGCAGCCCGGGACTCCAGAACACTGAAGCTTTCTTT.

The rearrangement uses TRBV15 and TRBJ2-3; TRBD2 aligns across 11 bases. Germline loops: CDR1 LNHNV, CDR2 YYDKDF (reference sequence). There are 16 residues in the CDR3. V trimming: 4 bases; J trimming: 5 bases; junction bases outside the gene matches: 8. The CDR3 loop reads CATSTTSGSWVDTQYF. In DNA, the CDR3 is TGTGCCACCAGCACTACTAGCGGGAGTTGGGTAGATACGCAGTATTTT. Based on the CDR3 plus reference TRBV15 and TRBJ2-3, the full variable domain is DAMVIQNPRYQVTQFGKPVTLSCSQTLNHNVMYWYQQKSSQAPKLLFHYYDKDFNNEADTPDNFQSRRPNTSFCFLDIRSPGLGDTAMYLCATSTTSGSWVDTQYFGPGTRLTVL.

J is TRBJ2-2 and V is TRBV3-1 (or the pseudogene TRBV3-2), with D possibly matching TRBD1 (6 bases). Trimming cost V 3 bases and J 3 bases, with 14 bases left between them. The germline V gene encodes CDR1 LGHDT and CDR2 YNNKEL (reference sequence). CDR3 length: 16 amino acids. CDR3 in DNA: TGTGCCAGCAGCCATTCCAGGGGAACGGACACCGGGGAGCTGTTTTTT. Its translation: CASSHSRGTDTGELFF.

CDR3 protein: CASSLGLGRAGELFF. The DNA of the CDR3 is TGTGCCAGCAGCCTCGGACTAGGCCGCGCCGGGGAGCTGTTTTTT. The chain is built from TRBV7-3 and TRBJ2-2, with 7 positions matching TRBD2. This CDR3 spans 15 amino acids. The ends lost 5 bases at V and 6 bases at J; junction bases unmatched: 9. Germline loops: CDR1 SGHTA, CDR2 FQGTGA.

The chain is built from TRBV28 and TRBJ1-2, with D perhaps TRBD1 (6 bases). The CDR3 totals 13 residues. V lost 10 bases and J 3 bases, leaving 15 bases between the germline ends. In germline, CDR1 is MDHEN, CDR2 SYDVKM. The chain's CDR3 is CATDLQGDYGYTF. The CDR3 DNA follows: TGTGCCACCGACCTACAGGGTGACTATGGCTACACCTTC.

The chain uses TRBV6-6 and TRBJ2-3; 10 positions match TRBD2. From germline, CDR1 is MNHNY and CDR2 SVGAGI (reference sequence). J lost 4 bases, V lost 3 bases, and 4 bases had no gene match. The CDR3 has 15 amino acids. Here the CDR3 reads CASSYFLAGADTQYF. CDR3 coding DNA: TGTGCCAGCAGTTATTTCCTAGCGGGAGCAGATACGCAGTATTTT.

V gene TRBV5-4 combines with J gene TRBJ2-7; TRBD1 matches 9 bases. The germline V gene has CDR1 SGHNT and CDR2 YYREEE (reference sequence). J lost 2 bases, V lost 4 bases, and 4 bases had no gene match. The CDR3 consists of 14 residues. CDR3 region: CASSRQGGTYEQYF. The CDR3 DNA reads TGTGCCAGCAGCCGACAGGGGGGGACCTACGAGCAGTACTTC.

This clone was found a few times. The chain uses TRBV5-1 and TRBJ1-5; TRBD1 aligns across 9 bases. Germline-derived CDR1 and CDR2 are SGHRS and YFSETQ. Trimming at V came to 2 bases and at J to 1 base, leaving 1 base not matched to a gene. This CDR3 contains 15 residues. DNA for the CDR3: TGCGCCAGCAGCTTACAGGGGGCCAGCAATCAGCCCCAGCATTTT. Translation: CASSLQGASNQPQHF.

J is TRBJ2-2 and V is TRBV5-1; D is uncertain. CDR3 size: 15 residues. Trimming stripped 0 bases from V and 3 bases from J, with 9 bases between. From germline, CDR1 is SGHRS and CDR2 YFSETQ. CDR3 nucleotides: TGCGCCAGCAGCTTGGTTCCAGAATACACCGGGGAGCTGTTTTTT. Translated, it gives CASSLVPEYTGELFF.

The chain joins TRBV6-1 to TRBJ2-7; TRBD2 might be the D (5 bases). The CDR3 spans 15 residues. Germline lookup yields CDR1 MNHNS and CDR2 SASEGT. The V end lost 0 bases, the J end lost 2 bases, and 11 bases lay between the germline ends. The CDR3 DNA sequence: TGTGCCAGCAGTGAAGCTTTCCGGGGTACCTACGAGCAGTACTTC. Protein sequence: CASSEAFRGTYEQYF.

The chain combines TRBV9 with TRBJ2-3; D gene ambiguous. Per the germline V gene, CDR1 is SGDLS and CDR2 is YYNGEE. With 2 bases removed from V and 2 bases from J, the gap between germline ends came to 9 bases. This CDR3 is 14 amino acids long. The CDR3 DNA reads TGTGCCAGCAGCGTCCCAGGTGTCACAGATACGCAGTATTTT. Translating gives CASSVPGVTDTQYF.